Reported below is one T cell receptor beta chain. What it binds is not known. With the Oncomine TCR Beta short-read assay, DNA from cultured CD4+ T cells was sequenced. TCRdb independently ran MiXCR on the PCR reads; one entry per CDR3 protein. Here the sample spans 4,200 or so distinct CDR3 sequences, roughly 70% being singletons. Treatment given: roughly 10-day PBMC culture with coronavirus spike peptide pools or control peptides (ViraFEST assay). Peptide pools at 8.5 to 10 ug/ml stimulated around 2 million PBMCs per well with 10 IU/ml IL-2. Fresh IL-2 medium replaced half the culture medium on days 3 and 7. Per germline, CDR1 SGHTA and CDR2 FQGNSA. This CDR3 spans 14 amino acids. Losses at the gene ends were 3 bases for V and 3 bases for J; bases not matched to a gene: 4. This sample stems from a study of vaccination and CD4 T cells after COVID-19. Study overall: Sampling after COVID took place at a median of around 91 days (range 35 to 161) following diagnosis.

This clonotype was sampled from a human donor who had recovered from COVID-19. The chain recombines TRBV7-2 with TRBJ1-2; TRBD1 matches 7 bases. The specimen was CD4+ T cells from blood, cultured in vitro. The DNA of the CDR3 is TGTGCCAGCAGCTTGCGCACAGGGGACTATGGCTACACCTTC. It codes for CASSLRTGDYGYTF.